This is a list of T cell receptor beta chains from one sample in a study of blood T cell repertoires in COVID-19. The repertoire was sequenced with immunoSEQ multiplex PCR; TCRdb's copy has only in-frame clones and lacks some. This repertoire shows 150,000 to 200,000 clones, roughly 82% found once; its top ten account for about 5%. The sample taken for sequencing was PBMCs or T cells enriched from blood (not recorded which). These receptors all come from a woman aged 55-75 years with acute COVID-19. Both conserved end residues are part of each CDR3. D genes are given only for firm matches. Clone size, where shown, is once, few, many, or a class for clones that have expanded.

v_call: TRBV19
j_call: TRBJ2-6
cdr3_length: 14
d_call: .
clone_size: .
cdr3_aa: CASSRSSGANVLTF

v_call: TRBV3-1/TRBV3-2
j_call: TRBJ2-1
cdr3_length: 13
d_call: TRBD2
clone_size: .
cdr3_aa: CASSQDASGGQFF

v_call: TRBV24-1
j_call: TRBJ2-5
cdr3_length: 17
d_call: TRBD2
clone_size: .
cdr3_aa: CATSDLKTSGGQETQYF

v_call: TRBV18
j_call: TRBJ1-5
cdr3_length: 13
d_call: TRBD1
clone_size: .
cdr3_aa: CASSPGTDQPQHF

v_call: TRBV2
j_call: TRBJ2-4
cdr3_length: 15
d_call: TRBD1
clone_size: many
cdr3_aa: CASSLQGTGKNIQYF

v_call: TRBV3-1/TRBV3-2
j_call: TRBJ2-3
cdr3_length: 15
d_call: TRBD2
clone_size: .
cdr3_aa: CASSLGLAGGGTQYF

v_call: TRBV5-1
j_call: TRBJ1-4
cdr3_length: 14
d_call: .
clone_size: .
cdr3_aa: CASSEDSTLEKLFF

v_call: TRBV7-8
j_call: TRBJ1-2
cdr3_length: 14
d_call: .
clone_size: .
cdr3_aa: CASSLVAANYGYTF

v_call: TRBV11-2
j_call: TRBJ1-3
cdr3_length: 14
d_call: .
clone_size: .
cdr3_aa: CASSLGRSGNTIYF

v_call: TRBV27
j_call: TRBJ2-7
cdr3_length: 15
d_call: TRBD2
clone_size: .
cdr3_aa: CASSLGRGGAYEQYF

v_call: TRBV24-1
j_call: TRBJ1-4
cdr3_length: 15
d_call: .
clone_size: few
cdr3_aa: CATSDPGAGGEKLFF

v_call: TRBV18
j_call: TRBJ1-5
cdr3_length: 15
d_call: TRBD1
clone_size: .
cdr3_aa: CASSSDRAGNQPQHF

v_call: TRBV24-1
j_call: TRBJ2-7
cdr3_length: 16
d_call: TRBD2
clone_size: .
cdr3_aa: CATSDQRGGRAYEQYF

v_call: TRBV9
j_call: TRBJ1-1
cdr3_length: 13
d_call: .
clone_size: .
cdr3_aa: CASSHRVTTEAFF

v_call: TRBV19
j_call: TRBJ2-1
cdr3_length: 16
d_call: .
clone_size: .
cdr3_aa: CASSNPGTPSYNEQFF

v_call: TRBV28
j_call: TRBJ2-2
cdr3_length: 16
d_call: .
clone_size: .
cdr3_aa: CASSTPRGQNTGELFF

v_call: TRBV6-5
j_call: TRBJ1-5
cdr3_length: 13
d_call: .
clone_size: .
cdr3_aa: CAGKTRGNQPQHF

v_call: TRBV9
j_call: TRBJ2-2
cdr3_length: 16
d_call: .
clone_size: once
cdr3_aa: CASSGIQGANTGELFF

v_call: TRBV6-5
j_call: TRBJ1-1
cdr3_length: 15
d_call: .
clone_size: .
cdr3_aa: CASSSGQPGETEAFF

v_call: TRBV2
j_call: TRBJ1-1
cdr3_length: 15
d_call: .
clone_size: few
cdr3_aa: CASSGGAPRNTEAFF

v_call: TRBV3-1/TRBV3-2
j_call: TRBJ2-7
cdr3_length: 13
d_call: .
clone_size: .
cdr3_aa: CASSQGQRYEQYF

v_call: TRBV7-9
j_call: TRBJ2-4
cdr3_length: 11
d_call: .
clone_size: .
cdr3_aa: CASSSGNIQYF

v_call: TRBV5-8
j_call: TRBJ1-5
cdr3_length: 15
d_call: TRBD1
clone_size: few
cdr3_aa: CASSGDRGEGQPQHF

v_call: TRBV4-2
j_call: TRBJ2-5
cdr3_length: 16
d_call: TRBD2
clone_size: .
cdr3_aa: CASSPRGGGKEETQYF

v_call: TRBV19
j_call: TRBJ1-4
cdr3_length: 15
d_call: .
clone_size: .
cdr3_aa: CASSMLDTDNEKLFF

v_call: TRBV25-1
j_call: TRBJ2-2
cdr3_length: 14
d_call: .
clone_size: .
cdr3_aa: CASRRAENTGELFF

v_call: TRBV5-1
j_call: TRBJ2-5
cdr3_length: 15
d_call: TRBD1
clone_size: .
cdr3_aa: CASRKGQGNQETQYF

v_call: TRBV20-1
j_call: TRBJ1-2
cdr3_length: 14
d_call: .
clone_size: .
cdr3_aa: CSASPLTENYGYTF

v_call: TRBV18
j_call: TRBJ2-5
cdr3_length: 14
d_call: .
clone_size: .
cdr3_aa: CASSPAPGPETQYF

v_call: TRBV27
j_call: TRBJ1-6
cdr3_length: 14
d_call: .
clone_size: .
cdr3_aa: CASSARALNSPLHF

v_call: TRBV24-1
j_call: TRBJ1-5
cdr3_length: 15
d_call: .
clone_size: .
cdr3_aa: CATSDTGGLNQPQHF

v_call: TRBV19
j_call: TRBJ1-6
cdr3_length: 14
d_call: .
clone_size: .
cdr3_aa: CAASVGPYNSPLHF

v_call: TRBV10-1
j_call: TRBJ2-3
cdr3_length: 15
d_call: TRBD2
clone_size: .
cdr3_aa: CASSESGGRVDTQYF

v_call: TRBV9
j_call: TRBJ2-2
cdr3_length: 15
d_call: TRBD2
clone_size: .
cdr3_aa: CASSTLAGPTGELFF

v_call: TRBV11-3
j_call: TRBJ1-3
cdr3_length: 16
d_call: TRBD1
clone_size: .
cdr3_aa: CASSFWARGPGNTIYF

v_call: TRBV7-2
j_call: TRBJ2-1
cdr3_length: 15
d_call: TRBD2
clone_size: .
cdr3_aa: CASSLALADYNEQFF

v_call: TRBV14
j_call: TRBJ1-4
cdr3_length: 15
d_call: .
clone_size: .
cdr3_aa: CASSQEHRINEKLFF

v_call: TRBV11-3
j_call: TRBJ2-1
cdr3_length: 15
d_call: TRBD2
clone_size: .
cdr3_aa: CASSKRGPGGGEQFF

v_call: TRBV6-5
j_call: TRBJ1-2
cdr3_length: 11
d_call: TRBD1
clone_size: .
cdr3_aa: CASSLDRVGTF

v_call: TRBV28
j_call: TRBJ1-2
cdr3_length: 16
d_call: TRBD1
clone_size: once
cdr3_aa: CASSLGQGATGYGYTF

v_call: TRBV13
j_call: TRBJ2-5
cdr3_length: 14
d_call: TRBD2
clone_size: .
cdr3_aa: CASSSKSGGETQYF

v_call: TRBV19
j_call: TRBJ2-1
cdr3_length: 16
d_call: .
clone_size: .
cdr3_aa: CASTTFLRRGHNEQFF

v_call: TRBV19
j_call: TRBJ2-3
cdr3_length: 16
d_call: TRBD1
clone_size: .
cdr3_aa: CASSHTGTVSTDTQYF

v_call: TRBV18
j_call: TRBJ2-2
cdr3_length: 14
d_call: .
clone_size: .
cdr3_aa: CASSPPTQTGELFF

v_call: TRBV18
j_call: TRBJ1-3
cdr3_length: 14
d_call: .
clone_size: .
cdr3_aa: CASSPEGSGNTIYF

v_call: TRBV6-5
j_call: TRBJ2-1
cdr3_length: 15
d_call: .
clone_size: .
cdr3_aa: CASSYSGASYNEQFF

v_call: TRBV5-6
j_call: TRBJ1-2
cdr3_length: 14
d_call: .
clone_size: few
cdr3_aa: CASSFGVVYYGYTF

v_call: TRBV6-5
j_call: TRBJ1-1
cdr3_length: 14
d_call: .
clone_size: .
cdr3_aa: CASSRGGSNTEAFF

v_call: TRBV4-3
j_call: TRBJ2-3
cdr3_length: 19
d_call: TRBD1
clone_size: .
cdr3_aa: CASSQEFGQGRYDPDTQYF

v_call: TRBV24-1
j_call: TRBJ1-4
cdr3_length: 15
d_call: TRBD1
clone_size: few
cdr3_aa: CATSVPDRVGEKLFF

v_call: TRBV24-1
j_call: TRBJ2-6
cdr3_length: 20
d_call: TRBD1
clone_size: .
cdr3_aa: CATSDSLGRTGKGGANVLTF

v_call: TRBV25-1
j_call: TRBJ2-2
cdr3_length: 14
d_call: .
clone_size: .
cdr3_aa: CASSEPGNTGELFF

v_call: TRBV29-1
j_call: TRBJ2-7
cdr3_length: 11
d_call: .
clone_size: .
cdr3_aa: CSVGEHYEQYF

v_call: TRBV7-9
j_call: TRBJ1-1
cdr3_length: 19
d_call: TRBD1
clone_size: .
cdr3_aa: CASSLTVKQGQGLNTEAFF

v_call: TRBV23-1
j_call: TRBJ1-5
cdr3_length: 21
d_call: TRBD1
clone_size: few
cdr3_aa: CANPRCEVRDRPLYSNQPQHF

v_call: TRBV6-5
j_call: TRBJ1-2
cdr3_length: 14
d_call: .
clone_size: .
cdr3_aa: CATIDGDRDYGYTF

v_call: TRBV30
j_call: TRBJ1-5
cdr3_length: 13
d_call: .
clone_size: .
cdr3_aa: CAWSTGGDQPQHF